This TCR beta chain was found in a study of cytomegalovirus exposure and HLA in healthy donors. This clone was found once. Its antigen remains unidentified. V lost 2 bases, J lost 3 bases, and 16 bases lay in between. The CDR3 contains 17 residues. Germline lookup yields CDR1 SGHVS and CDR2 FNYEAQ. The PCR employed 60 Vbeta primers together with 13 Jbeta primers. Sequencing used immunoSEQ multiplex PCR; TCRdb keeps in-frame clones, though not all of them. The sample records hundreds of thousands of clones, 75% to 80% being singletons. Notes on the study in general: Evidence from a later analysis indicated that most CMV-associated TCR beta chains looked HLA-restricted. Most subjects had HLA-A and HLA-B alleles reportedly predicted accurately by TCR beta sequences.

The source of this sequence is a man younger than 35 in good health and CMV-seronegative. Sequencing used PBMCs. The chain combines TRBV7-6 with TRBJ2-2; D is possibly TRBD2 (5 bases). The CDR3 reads CASSLMGGSVDTGELFF. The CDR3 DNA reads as TGTGCCAGCAGCTTAATGGGTGGTAGCGTAGACACCGGGGAGCTGTTTTTT.